Listed here are 15 T cell receptor beta chains from one sample, sequenced in a study of CD8 T cells in Susac syndrome. Random hexamers primed reverse transcription of about 0.5 to 1 ug RNA. A single record per CDR3 protein comes from TCRdb applying MiXCR to the immunoSEQ multiplex PCR reads. The sample holds 150,000 or so distinct CDR3 sequences; roughly 94% are singletons and the top ten take 0.2% to 0.25%. Sequenced: CD8+ T cells from PBMCs. The receptors were gathered from a human donor with multiple sclerosis.

This chain uses TRBV27 with TRBJ1-1, with D possibly being TRBD1 (5 bases). Trimming stripped 5 bases from V and 4 bases from J, with 11 bases between. Germline lookup yields CDR1 MNHEY and CDR2 SMNVEV (reference sequence). The CDR3 is 13 amino acids. The CDR3 region is CASSISRVTEAFF. CDR3 sequence (DNA): TGTGCCAGCAGTATTTCCAGGGTCACTGAAGCTTTCTTT.

The CDR3 DNA sequence: TGTGCCAGCAGCCATCCAGGCTATGGCTACACCTTC. Translating it yields CASSHPGYGYTF. This chain links TRBV7-9 with TRBJ1-2; D gene ambiguous. The germline gives CDR1 SEHNR, CDR2 FQNEAQ (reference sequence). CDR3 size: 12 residues. V was shortened by 5 bases and J by 4 bases, with 8 bases between the two germline ends.

V and J are TRBV5-1 and TRBJ2-5, with D possibly being TRBD1 or TRBD2 (6 bases each). The V end lost 0 bases, the J end lost 2 bases, and 11 bases lay between the germline ends. Germline V gives CDR1 SGHRS, CDR2 YFSETQ. The CDR3 has 15 amino acids. CDR3: CASSLEGGVQETQYF. CDR3 in DNA: TGCGCCAGCAGCTTGGAGGGGGGCGTACAAGAGACCCAGTACTTC.

The chain is built from TRBV28 and TRBJ1-6; no reliable D call. This CDR3 has 14 residues. Trimming cost V 10 bases and J 3 bases, with 13 bases left between them. Germline V gives CDR1 MDHEN, CDR2 SYDVKM. The CDR3, as DNA: TGTGCCACCACTAGGGTAAACTATAATTCACCCCTCCACTTT. Translated: CATTRVNYNSPLHF.

The chain employs TRBV29-1 and TRBJ2-1, with 7 bases that match TRBD2. The CDR3 totals 13 residues. V gave up 5 bases and J gave up 4 bases; unmatched junction bases: 5. Germline V gives CDR1 SQVTM, CDR2 ANQGSEA. DNA for the CDR3: TGCAGCGTTCTAGCGGAAACTTACAATGAGCAGTTCTTC. Encoded protein: CSVLAETYNEQFF.

The chain has TRBV11-2 and TRBJ2-5, with a tentative D call TRBD1 (6 bases). Germline loops: CDR1 SGHAT, CDR2 FQNNGV. Trimming removed 4 bases from V and 6 bases from J, with 27 bases in between. CDR3 length: 18 residues. This CDR3 reads CASSSSNPLQGYGQTQYF. The CDR3 coding sequence is TGTGCCAGCAGCTCGTCGAATCCCTTACAGGGTTATGGGCAGACCCAGTACTTC.

The V gene is TRBV9, the J gene TRBJ2-7, with 7 positions matching TRBD2. Germline-derived CDR1 and CDR2 are SGDLS and YYNGEE. Losses at the gene ends were 3 bases for V and 4 bases for J; bases not matched to a gene: 4. The CDR3 contains 13 residues. The CDR3 spells CASSGGEGYEQYF. The CDR3 DNA sequence: TGTGCCAGCAGCGGCGGGGAGGGTTACGAGCAGTACTTC.

This chain links TRBV4-3 with TRBJ2-7; possibly TRBD2 for D (5 bases). The length of the CDR3 is 16 residues. V dropped 0 bases and J dropped 0 bases, with 12 bases sitting between them. Germline CDR1 and CDR2: LGHNA and YSLEER. The CDR3 region is CASSQENGESSYEQYF. CDR3 sequence (DNA): TGCGCCAGCAGCCAAGAGAACGGGGAAAGCTCCTACGAGCAGTACTTC.

The CDR3 reads CASSVGGGANQPQHF. DNA for the CDR3: TGTGCCAGCAGCGTAGGAGGGGGCGCGAATCAGCCCCAGCATTTT. The V call is TRBV9, the J call TRBJ1-5; TRBD1 matches 7 bases. Trimming at V came to 0 bases and at J to 4 bases, leaving 4 bases not matched to a gene. The germline gives CDR1 SGDLS, CDR2 YYNGEE. This CDR3 has 15 residues.

The chain uses TRBV15 and TRBJ2-2, with TRBD1 matching over 8 bases. This CDR3 comprises 17 residues. Germline V gene lookup returns CDR1 LNHNV and CDR2 YYDKDF (reference sequence). V dropped 1 base and J dropped 6; count of bases not matched to a gene: 10. Here the CDR3 reads CATSRGWRQGKSGELFF. In nucleotides, the CDR3 is TGTGCCACCAGCAGAGGCTGGAGACAGGGGAAATCCGGGGAGCTGTTTTTT.

The genes are TRBV7-9 and TRBJ2-5, with 11 bases matching TRBD2. CDR1 SEHNR and CDR2 FQNEAQ come from the germline V gene (reference sequence). This CDR3 is 16 amino acids long. The junction had 9 bases not matched to a gene; V was cut back by 5 bases and J by 4 bases. CDR3 in DNA: TGTGCCAGCAGCATTTCGCTAGCGGGGGGTCGAGAGACCCAGTACTTC. Translation: CASSISLAGGRETQYF.

The CDR3 DNA sequence: TGTGCCACCAGTGATTCCCGGGACAGCCAAAACTACGAGCAGTACTTC. Translation gives CATSDSRDSQNYEQYF. The chain links TRBV24-1 to TRBJ2-7; 7 positions agree with TRBD1. Germline CDR1 and CDR2: KGHDR and SFDVKD. This CDR3 contains 16 residues. V shed 2 bases, J shed 3 bases, and the junction held 9 bases outside the gene matches.

CDR3 coding DNA: TGCAGTGCTAGAGATGCGCGGGGGGTACAGTACAATGAGCAGTTCTTC. Its translation: CSARDARGVQYNEQFF. This chain uses TRBV20-1 with TRBJ2-1; 8 positions agree with TRBD2. This CDR3 has 16 residues. The germline V gene has CDR1 DFQATT and CDR2 SNEGSKA (reference sequence). After removal of 0 bases from V and 4 bases from J, the junction contained 8 bases not matched to a gene.

The chain uses TRBV27 and TRBJ1-5; D gene unclear. V was trimmed by 6 bases and J by 0 bases, leaving 9 bases between them. Looked up from germline, CDR1 is MNHEY and CDR2 is SMNVEV (reference sequence). The CDR3 runs to 14 residues. CDR3: CASSPLDSNQPQHF. The CDR3 DNA reads TGTGCCAGCAGCCCCCTTGATAGCAATCAGCCCCAGCATTTT.

V gene TRBV15 combines with J gene TRBJ1-2; D unresolved. Germline loops: CDR1 LNHNV, CDR2 YYDKDF (reference sequence). V was pared by 3 bases and J by 6 bases, with 14 bases between. CDR3 length: 14 amino acids. The CDR3 is CATSSTEVWDGYTF. The CDR3, as DNA: TGTGCCACCAGCAGCACGGAAGTTTGGGATGGCTACACCTTC. The full variable domain, completed using reference TRBV15 and TRBJ1-2, is DAMVIQNPRYQVTQFGKPVTLSCSQTLNHNVMYWYQQKSSQAPKLLFHYYDKDFNNEADTPDNFQSRRPNTSFCFLDIRSPGLGDTAMYLCATSSTEVWDGYTFGSGTRLTVV.